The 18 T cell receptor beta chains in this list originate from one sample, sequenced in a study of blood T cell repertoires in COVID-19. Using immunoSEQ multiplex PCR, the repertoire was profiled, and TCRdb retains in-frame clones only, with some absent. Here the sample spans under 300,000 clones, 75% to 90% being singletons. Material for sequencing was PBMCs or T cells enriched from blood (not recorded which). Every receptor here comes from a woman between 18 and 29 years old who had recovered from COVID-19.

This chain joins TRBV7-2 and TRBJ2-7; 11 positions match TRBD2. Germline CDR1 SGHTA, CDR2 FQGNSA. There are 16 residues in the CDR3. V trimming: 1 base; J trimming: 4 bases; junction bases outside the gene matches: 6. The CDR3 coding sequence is TGTGCCAGCAGCTTAGTGCATAGCGGGGGGGGATACGAGCAGTACTTC. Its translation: CASSLVHSGGGYEQYF.

CDR3 bases: TGTGCCAGCAGCTCCAGTCCCGGGACAGGGACTGAAGCTTTCTTT. Protein: CASSSSPGTGTEAFF. The chain uses TRBV7-8 and TRBJ1-1, with 9 nucleotides matching TRBD1. The CDR3 runs 15 residues. V was pared by 4 bases and J by 5 bases, with 8 bases of the junction left unmatched. Germline V gives CDR1 SGHVS, CDR2 FQNEAQ.

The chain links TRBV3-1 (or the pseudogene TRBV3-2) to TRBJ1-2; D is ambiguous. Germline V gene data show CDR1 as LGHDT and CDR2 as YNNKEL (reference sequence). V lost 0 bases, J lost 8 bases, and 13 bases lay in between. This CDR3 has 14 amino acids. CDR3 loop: CASSQDERPGGYTF. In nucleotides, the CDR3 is TGTGCCAGCAGCCAAGATGAACGCCCCGGGGGCTACACCTTC.

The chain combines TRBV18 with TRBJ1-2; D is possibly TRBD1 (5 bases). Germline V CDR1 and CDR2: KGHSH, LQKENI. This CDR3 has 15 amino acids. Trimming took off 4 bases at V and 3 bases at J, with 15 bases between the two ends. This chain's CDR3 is CASSLAADTDYGYTF. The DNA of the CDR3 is TGTGCCAGCTCACTCGCCGCGGACACAGACTATGGCTACACCTTC. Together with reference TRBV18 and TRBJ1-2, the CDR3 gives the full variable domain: NAGVMQNPRHLVRRRGQEARLRCSPMKGHSHVYWYRQLPEEGLKFMVYLQKENIIDESGMPKERFSAEFPKEGPSILRIQQVVRGDSAAYFCASSLAADTDYGYTFGSGTRLTVV.

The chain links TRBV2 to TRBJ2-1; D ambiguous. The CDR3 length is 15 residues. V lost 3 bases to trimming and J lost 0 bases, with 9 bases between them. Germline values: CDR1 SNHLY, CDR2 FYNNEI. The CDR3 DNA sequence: TGTGCCAGCAGTGATTCTGCCAGCTCCTACAATGAGCAGTTCTTC. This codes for CASSDSASSYNEQFF. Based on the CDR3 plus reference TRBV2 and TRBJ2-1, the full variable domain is EPEVTQTPSHQVTQMGQEVILRCVPISNHLYFYWYRQILGQKVEFLVSFYNNEISEKSEIFDDQFSVERPDGSNFTLKIRSTKLEDSAMYFCASSDSASSYNEQFFGPGTRLTVL.

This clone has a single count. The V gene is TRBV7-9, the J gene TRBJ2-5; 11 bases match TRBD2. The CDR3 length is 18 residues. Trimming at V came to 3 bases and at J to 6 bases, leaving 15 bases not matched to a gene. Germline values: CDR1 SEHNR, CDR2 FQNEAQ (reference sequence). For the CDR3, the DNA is TGTGCCAGCAGCTTGAATTTAGCGGGGGGGCCTGTGCTACAGACCCAGTACTTC. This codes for CASSLNLAGGPVLQTQYF. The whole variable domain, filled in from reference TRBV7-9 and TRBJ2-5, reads DTGVSQNPRHKITKRGQNVTFRCDPISEHNRLYWYRQTLGQGPEFLTYFQNEAQLEKSRLLSDRFSAERPKGSFSTLEIQRTEQGDSAMYLCASSLNLAGGPVLQTQYFGPGTRLLVL.

The CDR3 region has the DNA TGTGCCAGCAGTTTGATTAGCGGAGAACCGTTCTTC. Encoded protein: CASSLISGEPFF. The rearrangement joins TRBV12-3 or TRBV12-4 to TRBJ2-1, with a possible D match to TRBD2 (6 bases). V gave up 3 bases and J gave up 15 bases, with 15 bases separating them. The CDR3 totals 12 residues.

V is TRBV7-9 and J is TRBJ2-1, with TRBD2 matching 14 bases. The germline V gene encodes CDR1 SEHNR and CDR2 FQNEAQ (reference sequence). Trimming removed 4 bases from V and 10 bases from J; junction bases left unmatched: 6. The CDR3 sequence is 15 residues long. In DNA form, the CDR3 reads TGTGCCAGCAGCTCCGGACTAGCGGGGGGAAAAGAGCAGTTCTTC. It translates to CASSSGLAGGKEQFF.

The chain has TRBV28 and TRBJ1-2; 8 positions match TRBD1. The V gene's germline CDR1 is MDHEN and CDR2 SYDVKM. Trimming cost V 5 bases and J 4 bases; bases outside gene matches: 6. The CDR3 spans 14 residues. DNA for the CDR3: TGTGCCAGCAGTGGGGGACAGGAGACCTATGGCTACACCTTC. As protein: CASSGGQETYGYTF.

The CDR3 protein is CASSFGDFLGGEQYF. For the CDR3, the DNA is TGCGCCAGCAGCTTCGGGGATTTTCTTGGAGGCGAGCAGTACTTC. J is TRBJ2-7 and V is TRBV5-1; TRBD2 is a possible D gene (5 bases). With 2 bases removed from V and 6 bases from J, the gap between germline ends came to 18 bases. In germline, CDR1 is SGHRS, CDR2 YFSETQ. This CDR3 has 15 amino acids.

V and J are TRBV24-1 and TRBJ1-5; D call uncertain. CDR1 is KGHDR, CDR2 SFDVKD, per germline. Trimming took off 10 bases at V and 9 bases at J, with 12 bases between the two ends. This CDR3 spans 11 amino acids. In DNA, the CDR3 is TGTGCCACGGGCCCATTAGGGCCCCAGCATTTT. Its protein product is CATGPLGPQHF.

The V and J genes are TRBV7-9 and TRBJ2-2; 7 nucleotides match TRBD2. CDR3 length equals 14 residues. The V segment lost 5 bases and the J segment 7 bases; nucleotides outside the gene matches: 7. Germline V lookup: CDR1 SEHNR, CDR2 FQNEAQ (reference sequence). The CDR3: CASSALGGGGELFF. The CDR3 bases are TGTGCCAGCAGCGCCCTGGGCGGGGGCGGGGAGCTGTTTTTT.

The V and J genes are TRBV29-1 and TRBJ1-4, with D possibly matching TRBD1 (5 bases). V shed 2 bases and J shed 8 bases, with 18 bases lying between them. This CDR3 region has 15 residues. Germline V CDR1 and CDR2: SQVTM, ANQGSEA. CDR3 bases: TGCAGCGTTGAAATCATCGGGCAGGGTGGCGAAAAACTGTTTTTT. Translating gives CSVEIIGQGGEKLFF.

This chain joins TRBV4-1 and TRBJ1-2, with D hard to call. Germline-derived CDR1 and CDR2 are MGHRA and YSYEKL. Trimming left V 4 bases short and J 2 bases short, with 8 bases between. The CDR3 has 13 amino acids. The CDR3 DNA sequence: TGCGCCAGCAGCCGAGACCGGAACTATGGCTACACCTTC. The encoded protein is CASSRDRNYGYTF.

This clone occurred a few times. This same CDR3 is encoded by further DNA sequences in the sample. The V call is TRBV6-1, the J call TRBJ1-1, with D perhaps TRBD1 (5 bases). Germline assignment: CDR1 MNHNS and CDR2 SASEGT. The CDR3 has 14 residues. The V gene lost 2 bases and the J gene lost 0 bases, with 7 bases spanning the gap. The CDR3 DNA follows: TGTGCCAGCAGTGAAAGGGGTTTGAACACTGAAGCTTTCTTT. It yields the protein CASSERGLNTEAFF.

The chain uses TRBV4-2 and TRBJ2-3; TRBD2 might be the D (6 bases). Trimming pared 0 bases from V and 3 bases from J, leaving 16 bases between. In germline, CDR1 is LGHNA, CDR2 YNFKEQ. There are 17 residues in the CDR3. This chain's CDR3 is CASSQEGPPTRTDTQYF. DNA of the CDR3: TGTGCCAGCAGCCAAGAGGGGCCCCCGACTAGAACAGATACGCAGTATTTT.

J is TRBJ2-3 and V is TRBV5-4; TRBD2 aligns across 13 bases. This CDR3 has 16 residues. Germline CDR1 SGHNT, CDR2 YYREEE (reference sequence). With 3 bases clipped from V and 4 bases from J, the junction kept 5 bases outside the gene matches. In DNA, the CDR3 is TGTGCCAGCAGCTCCCCGACTAGCGGGGGGTCAGATACGCAGTATTTT. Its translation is CASSSPTSGGSDTQYF.

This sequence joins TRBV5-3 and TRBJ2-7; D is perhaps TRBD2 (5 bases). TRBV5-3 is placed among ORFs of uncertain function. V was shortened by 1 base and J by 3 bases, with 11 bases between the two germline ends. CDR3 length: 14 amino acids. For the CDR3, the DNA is TGTGCCAGAAGCTTGCTCGGGGTATGCTACGAGCAGTACTTC. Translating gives CARSLLGVCYEQYF.